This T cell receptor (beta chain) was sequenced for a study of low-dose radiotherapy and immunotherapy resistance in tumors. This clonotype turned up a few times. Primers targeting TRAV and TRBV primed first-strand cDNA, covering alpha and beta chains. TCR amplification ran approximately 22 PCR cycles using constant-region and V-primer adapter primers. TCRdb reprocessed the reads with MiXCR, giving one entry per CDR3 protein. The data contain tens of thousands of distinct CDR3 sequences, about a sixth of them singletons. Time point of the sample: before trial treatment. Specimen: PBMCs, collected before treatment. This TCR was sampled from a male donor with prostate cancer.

CDR3 nucleotide sequence: TGTGCCAGCAGCTCTAGCGGGGGGGAGCAGTTCTTC. Translating it yields CASSSSGGEQFF. The J gene is TRBJ2-1, the V gene TRBV7-3; 11 bases align to TRBD2. This CDR3 is built from 12 residues. Germline lookup yields CDR1 SGHTA and CDR2 FQGTGA. After removal of 4 bases from V and 10 bases from J, the junction contained 0 bases not matched to a gene. Supplemented by reference TRBV7-3 and TRBJ2-1, the full variable domain reads GAGVSQTPSNKVTEKGKYVELRCDPISGHTALYWYRQSLGQGPEFLIYFQGTGAADDSGLPNDRFFAVRPEGSVSTLKIQRTERGDSAVYLCASSSSGGEQFFGPGTRLTVL.